The rows below give T cell receptor beta chains drawn from one sample of a study of T-cell reconstitution after alpha-beta-depleted transplantation in children. TCRdb redid the calling of the PCR reads with MiXCR, one entry per CDR3 protein. The sample carries 70,000 to 95,000 distinct CDR3 sequences, 15% to 17% recorded once. This specimen was PBMCs, mostly from graft donor cells, taken 180 days after TCRalphabeta/CD19-depleted stem cell transplant. The origin of the receptors is a male patient between 2 and 15 years old who had a stem cell transplant for acute lymphoblastic leukemia, so the T cells may come from the graft donor. Each CDR3 is given with its conserved first and last residue. A D gene is named only where the DNA matches it firmly. Part of the rows lack a size; the others show once, few, many or a class for expanded clones.

v_gene	abundance	d_gene	j_gene	CDR3nt	CDR3aa
TRBV18	-	-	TRBJ1-5	TGTGCCAGCCCACCTTTCAGGAATCAGCCCCAGCATTTT	CASPPFRNQPQHF
TRBV11-2	-	TRBD1	TRBJ1-1	TGTGCCAGCAGCTTAGATGCCATGCGACAGGGAGCTTTCTTT	CASSLDAMRQGAFF
TRBV20-1	-	-	TRBJ2-2	TGCAGCTCGGGGCCGAACACCGGGGAGCTGTTTTTT	CSSGPNTGELFF
TRBV20-1	-	TRBD2	TRBJ2-2	TGCAGTGCTCACGATGGCCAGCGGGGGAATCCCGGGGAGCTGTTTTTT	CSAHDGQRGNPGELFF
TRBV10-3	-	-	TRBJ2-5	TGTGCCATCATGGCGGACCCGTCGGAGACCCAGTACTTC	CAIMADPSETQYF
TRBV27	few	-	TRBJ2-7	TGTGCCACCGCGGGTGAAAAGAGCTCCTACGAGCAGTACTTC	CATAGEKSSYEQYF
TRBV6-5	-	TRBD1	TRBJ1-4	TGTGCCAGCAGTTACATCCGTACAGGGGGCTTGGGGGAAAAACTGTTTTTT	CASSYIRTGGLGEKLFF
TRBV27	-	-	TRBJ1-5	TGTGCCAGCAGTTCCCGGGCAAGGGGGATATTTAGGGGCCGGAATAGCAATCAGCCCCAGCATTTT	CASSSRARGIFRGRNSNQPQHF
TRBV7-2	-	TRBD1	TRBJ1-1	TGTGCCAGCAGCATGCGGACAGGGTTAACCATGAACACTGAAGCTTTCTTT	CASSMRTGLTMNTEAFF
TRBV18	-	TRBD1	TRBJ1-1	TGTGCCAGCTCACCAACGACAGGGGATGGCACTGAAGCTTTCTTT	CASSPTTGDGTEAFF
TRBV24-1	many	TRBD2	TRBJ2-3	TGTGCCACCAGTGATTTAGCGGGAGCCATTGGTAGCACAGATACGCAGTATTTT	CATSDLAGAIGSTDTQYF
TRBV10-3	-	-	TRBJ1-1	TGTGCCATCAGCGGGGTCCTACAGGACACTGAAGCTTTCTTT	CAISGVLQDTEAFF
TRBV20-1	few	TRBD2	TRBJ2-1	TGCAGTGCTAGAGAAAGTCAGAGGACTAGCGGGGAGCAGTTCTTC	CSARESQRTSGEQFF
TRBV5-5	-	-	TRBJ2-5	TGTGCCAGCGGCCTACAGGGCGAGACCCAGTACTTC	CASGLQGETQYF
TRBV12-3/TRBV12-4	-	TRBD1	TRBJ2-5	TGTGCCAGCAGTTTCTATCAGCAGGGGGTGTTGACCCAGTACTTC	CASSFYQQGVLTQYF
TRBV5-1	few	-	TRBJ2-2	TGCGCCAGCAAAGGGAACACCGGGGAGCTGTTTTTT	CASKGNTGELFF
TRBV7-9	few	TRBD1	TRBJ2-1	TGTGCCAGCCGGCGGGACAGGGGTGACAATGAGCAGTTCTTC	CASRRDRGDNEQFF
TRBV20-1	-	TRBD2	TRBJ2-7	TGCAGTGCTTTTGGACTAGCGGGGGGCTCCTACGAGCAGTACTTC	CSAFGLAGGSYEQYF
TRBV6-1	few	-	TRBJ2-6	TGTGCCAGCACGGATAGAGAATACGGGGCCAACGTCCTGACTTTC	CASTDREYGANVLTF
TRBV28	-	-	TRBJ1-1	TGTGCCAGCAGTAGAACAGGGAGAGCTGAAGCTTTCTTT	CASSRTGRAEAFF
TRBV15	few	-	TRBJ2-7	TGTGCCACCAGCAGAGGACAGCTATCCTACGAGCAGTACTTC	CATSRGQLSYEQYF
TRBV10-2	-	TRBD1	TRBJ2-2	TGCGCCAGCAGTACAGGGGGCGCGAACACCGGGGAGCTGTTTTTT	CASSTGGANTGELFF
TRBV20-1	few	-	TRBJ2-7	TGCAGTGCTAGAGATCCTGTACTCTCCTACGAGCAGTACTTC	CSARDPVLSYEQYF
TRBV5-5	few	TRBD1	TRBJ2-7	TGTGCCAGCACCACGACAGGGGCGACCTCTTACGAGCAGTACTTC	CASTTTGATSYEQYF
TRBV5-1	-	TRBD1	TRBJ1-1	TGCGCCAGCAGCCCCCGGACAGGGGATTACACTGAAGCTTTCTTT	CASSPRTGDYTEAFF
TRBV6-5	few	TRBD2	TRBJ2-1	TGTGCCAGCAAAATAAGCGGGGGGGCTTACAATGAGCAGTTCTTC	CASKISGGAYNEQFF
TRBV29-1	many	-	TRBJ2-1	TGCAGCGTTGAGGGTGGGCTGTTAAAATTGAATGAGCAGTTCTTC	CSVEGGLLKLNEQFF
TRBV20-1	few	TRBD1	TRBJ2-4	TGCAGTGCTAGAGATGGGACAGGGGAGGCCAAAAACATTCAGTACTTC	CSARDGTGEAKNIQYF
TRBV20-1	-	TRBD2	TRBJ2-7	TGCAGTGCTCTTCGACTAGCGGGGGATGAGCAGTACTTC	CSALRLAGDEQYF
TRBV7-2	-	TRBD2	TRBJ2-3	TGTGCCAGCAGCTTGCGACTAGCGGGGGGGCCAGATACGCAGTATTTT	CASSLRLAGGPDTQYF
TRBV15	-	-	TRBJ2-5	TGTGCCACCAGCGGACAAGAGACCCAGTACTTC	CATSGQETQYF
TRBV29-1	-	TRBD1	TRBJ2-6	TGCAGCGTTGGGGACAGGACCTGGGGTGGGGCCAACGTCCTGACTTTC	CSVGDRTWGGANVLTF
TRBV5-1	-	-	TRBJ2-1	TGCGCCAGCAGCTTGGTTTGGCAGGGAGTCTACAATGAGCAGTTCTTC	CASSLVWQGVYNEQFF
TRBV25-1	-	-	TRBJ2-2	TGTGCCAGCAGTGAGTCTGGACAGACAAACCTTCCGAACACCGGGGAGCTGTTTTTT	CASSESGQTNLPNTGELFF
TRBV20-1	few	-	TRBJ1-2	TGCAGTGCCCGAGACAGGTTCTATGGCTACACCTTC	CSARDRFYGYTF
TRBV10-3	-	-	TRBJ1-1	TGTGCCATCAGTGAGTCGCTGGGTGAAGCTTTCTTT	CAISESLGEAFF
TRBV25-1	-	-	TRBJ1-2	TGTGCCAGCAGTGAATCCCAGCAGGGATCGGGGAACTATGGCTACACCTTC	CASSESQQGSGNYGYTF
TRBV27	few	TRBD1	TRBJ1-2	TGTGCCAGCAGTCCAACCGGGACAGGGGTCGGCTACACCTTC	CASSPTGTGVGYTF
TRBV20-1	many	TRBD1	TRBJ1-2	TGCAGTGCTCAGTCACCCCGGGACAGGGCCAAGGCTGGCTACACCTTC	CSAQSPRDRAKAGYTF
TRBV18	-	-	TRBJ1-6	TGTGCCAGCTCACCATTGAGGGGGGAGTCACCCCTCCACTTT	CASSPLRGESPLHF
TRBV3-1	few	TRBD2	TRBJ2-1	TGTGCCAGCAGCCCGATAACTAGCGGGAGTGGTTACAATGAGCAGTTCTTC	CASSPITSGSGYNEQFF
TRBV7-9	-	TRBD1	TRBJ2-5	TGTGCCAGCAGCTTACTCCAGGGACAGCTACAAGAGACCCAGTACTTC	CASSLLQGQLQETQYF
TRBV7-9	-	TRBD2	TRBJ2-3	TGTGCCAGCAGCGCCCCCGGGACTAGGAGAGAATGGACGCAGTATTTT	CASSAPGTRREWTQYF
TRBV13	-	-	TRBJ1-1	TGTGCCAGCAGCTTAGGTCGAGACACTGAAGCTTTCTTT	CASSLGRDTEAFF
TRBV5-1	-	-	TRBJ1-2	TGCGCCAGCAGCTTGGGGGACGGTTTCTATGGCTACACCTTC	CASSLGDGFYGYTF